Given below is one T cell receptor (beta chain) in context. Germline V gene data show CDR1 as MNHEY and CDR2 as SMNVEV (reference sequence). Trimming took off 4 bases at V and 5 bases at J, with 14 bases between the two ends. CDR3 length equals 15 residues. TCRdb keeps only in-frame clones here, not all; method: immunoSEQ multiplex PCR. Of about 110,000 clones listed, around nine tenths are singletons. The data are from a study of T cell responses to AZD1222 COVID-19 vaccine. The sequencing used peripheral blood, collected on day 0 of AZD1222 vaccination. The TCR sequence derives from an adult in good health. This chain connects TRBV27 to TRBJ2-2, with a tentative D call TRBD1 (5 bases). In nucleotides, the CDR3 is TGTGCCAGCAGTTCGCCCGGACAAAAGACCGGGGAGCTGTTTTTT. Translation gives CASSSPGQKTGELFF.